This T cell receptor (beta chain) was captured by sequencing in a study of T cells after yellow fever vaccination (dated by TCRdb to the late 2010s). Broadly, across the study: The SMART-Seq v4 Ultra Low Input RNA kit was used to prepare libraries from fractions with low cell numbers. Bulk TCR alpha and beta repertoires were sequenced longitudinally to track T-cell clones before and after primary and booster YFV17D yellow fever vaccination. Two healthy male donors, one aged 18 to 29 and one aged 30 to 39 years, were included in the cohort. Blood was collected at multiple timepoints before and after primary and secondary immunization, and bulk PBMC replicates and cell subsets were isolated. Beyond this particular receptor, the publication reports: FACS-sorted repertoires could contain abundant contaminating clonotypes from the bulk population, so computational filtering was required. A small share of clonotypes was detected in both CD4 and CD8 compartments, with the overlap likely arising from convergent recombination. Most clones expanded after primary vaccination were re-detected after the booster (just under 97% of CD4 and around 88% of CD8), suggesting broad memory maintenance. Because the study included only a couple of donors, the extent to which the findings can be generalized is limited. Compared with the primary T-cell response, the secondary T-cell response was weaker but faster, peaking on day 5 rather than day 15.

Per the publication, the treatment or condition label means: live attenuated yellow fever vaccine strain. At each blood-draw timepoint, two biological replicates of bulk PBMCs were collected. PBMCs were isolated from peripheral blood using a standard Ficoll-Paque protocol. TriZol was used to extract RNA from bulk PBMCs, from CD4 and CD8 fractions, and from dextramer-positive and dextramer-negative fractions. In regard to this clonotype: Its antigen is currently not known. No qualities accompany the bases; no much larger clone lies one base away.

Inclusive of the bounding cysteine and phenylalanine, the CDR3 is 14 residues long. Just the 42-base CDR3 DNA is kept, in frame starting at base 1. The germline V gene sets CDR1 to MDHEN and CDR2 to SYDVKM. V is cut by 7 bases and J by 0 bases, and the space between the germline ends is 10 bases. TCR cDNA was synthesized by 5'RACE template switching, which introduced a universal primer site and unique molecular identifiers. cDNA synthesis was primed from both the TCR alpha and TCR beta constant segments. Libraries were amplified in two PCR steps, with sample barcodes and sequencing adapters added in the second step. Sequencing of libraries was done on Illumina HiSeq 2500 (2x100 bp) or NovaSeq (2x150 bp). As for how the authors treated the data: Demultiplexing of reads and collapsing into UMI consensus sequences were performed with MIGEC, and V(D)J alignment was carried out with MiXCR. Vaccine-responding clonotypes were identified with edgeR using replicate PBMC samples, with FDR below 0.01 and a log2 fold change above 5 up to day 15 being required. Each bulk clonotype received a CD4 or CD8 identity based on whether the sequenced CD4 or CD8 repertoire contained that clonotype at higher abundance. TCRdb trimmed public reads at Q25 via fastp, called clones via MiXCR and kept in-frame beta chains. CDR3 protein duplicates are merged, each entry listing the most common genes and DNA. The authors' filters were not applied to this entry. This sample has around 350,000 distinct CDR3 sequences in its table, and about 9.9% of those were observed once. The top ten constitute around 19% of the sample.

The chain uses TRBV28 and TRBJ1-3, with the D gene not confidently named. Sequencing used PBMCs, obtained on the day of the first yellow fever vaccination. The origin of this receptor is a man aged 18 to 29 who received the YFV17D yellow fever vaccine. The nucleotide sequence is given as TGTGCCAGCACAAGGGAGAGCTCTGGAAACACCATATATTTT. Translated, it reads CASTRESSGNTIYF.